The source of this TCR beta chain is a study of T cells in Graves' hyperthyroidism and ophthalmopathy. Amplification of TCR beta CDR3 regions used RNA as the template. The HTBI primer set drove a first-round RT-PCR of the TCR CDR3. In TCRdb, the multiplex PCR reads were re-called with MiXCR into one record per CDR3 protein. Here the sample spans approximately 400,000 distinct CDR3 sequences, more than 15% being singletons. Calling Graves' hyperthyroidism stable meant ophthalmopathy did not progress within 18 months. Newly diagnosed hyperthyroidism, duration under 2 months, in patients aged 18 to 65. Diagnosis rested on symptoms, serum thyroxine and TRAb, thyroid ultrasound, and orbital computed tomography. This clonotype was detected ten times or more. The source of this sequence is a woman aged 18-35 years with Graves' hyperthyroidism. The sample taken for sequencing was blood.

The CDR3 loop is CASNPRRTNTGELFF. The CDR3 DNA reads as TGTGCCAGCAATCCGCGACGGACGAACACCGGGGAGCTGTTTTTT. J is TRBJ2-2 and V is TRBV6-5; D gene ambiguous. The CDR3 is made up of 15 amino acids. Per the germline V gene, CDR1 is MNHEY and CDR2 is SVGAGI. Between the trimmed V and J ends, which lost 7 bases and 0 bases, there was a span of 12 bases.